The subject of this entry is one T cell receptor (beta chain). The CDR3 is made up of 13 amino acids. The ends were cut back, 5 bases at V and 5 bases at J, with 11 bases in the middle. Germline-derived CDR1 and CDR2 are MNHEY and SVGAGI. This sample was taken from a study of OX40 agonist ivuxolimab in advanced cancers. Study context: People in dose escalation had one of these cancers: hepatocellular carcinoma, melanoma, renal cell or head and neck cancer.

Only in-frame clones appear in the TCRdb table, and some are missing; sequencing was by immunoSEQ multiplex PCR. The sample has about 70,000 clones, around 90% seen once. The sequenced sample was CD4+ or CD8+ T cells sorted from blood, obtained in a trial of the OX40 agonist ivuxolimab. The source is an adult with an advanced solid tumor such as melanoma, head and neck, liver or kidney cancer. This chain uses TRBV6-5 with TRBJ2-3; D is ambiguous. The CDR3 reads CASSDLRGDTQYF. CDR3 in DNA: TGTGCCAGCAGTGATCTAAGAGGAGATACGCAGTATTTT.